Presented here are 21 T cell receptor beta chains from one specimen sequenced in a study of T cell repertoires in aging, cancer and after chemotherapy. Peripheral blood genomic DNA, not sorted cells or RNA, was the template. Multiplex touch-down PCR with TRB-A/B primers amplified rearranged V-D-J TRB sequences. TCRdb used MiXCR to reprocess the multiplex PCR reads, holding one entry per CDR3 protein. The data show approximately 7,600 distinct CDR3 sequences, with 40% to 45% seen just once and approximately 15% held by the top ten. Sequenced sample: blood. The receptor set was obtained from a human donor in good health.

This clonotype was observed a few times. In DNA form, the CDR3 reads TGTGCCAGCAGTACCAACAGGGGCTACGGGAATGAGCAGTTCTTC. Protein product: CASSTNRGYGNEQFF. The V and J genes are TRBV27 and TRBJ2-1; 7 bases fit TRBD1. Germline CDR1 MNHEY, CDR2 SMNVEV (reference sequence). V trimming: 5 bases; J trimming: 7 bases; junction bases outside the gene matches: 11. The CDR3 has 15 amino acids.

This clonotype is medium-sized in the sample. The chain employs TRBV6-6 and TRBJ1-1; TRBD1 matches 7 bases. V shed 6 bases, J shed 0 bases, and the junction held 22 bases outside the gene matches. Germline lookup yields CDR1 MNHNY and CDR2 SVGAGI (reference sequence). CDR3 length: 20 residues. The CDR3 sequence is CASSRKRGRGGALMNTEAFF. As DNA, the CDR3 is TGTGCCAGCAGCCGGAAAAGGGGCAGGGGGGGGGCCTTAATGAACACTGAAGCTTTCTTT.

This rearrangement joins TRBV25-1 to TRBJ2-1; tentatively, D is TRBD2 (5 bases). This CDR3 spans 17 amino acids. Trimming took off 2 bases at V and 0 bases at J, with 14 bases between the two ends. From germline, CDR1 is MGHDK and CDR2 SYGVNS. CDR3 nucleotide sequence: TGTGCCAGCAGTGAAGAGGGTTGGGGAAGCTCCTACAATGAGCAGTTCTTC. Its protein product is CASSEEGWGSSYNEQFF.

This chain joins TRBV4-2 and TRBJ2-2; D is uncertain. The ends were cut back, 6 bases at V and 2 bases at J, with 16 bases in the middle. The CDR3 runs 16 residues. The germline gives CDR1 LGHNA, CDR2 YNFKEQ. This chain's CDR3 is CASSYSNPGNTGELFF. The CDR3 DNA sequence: TGTGCCAGCAGTTACTCGAACCCAGGAAACACCGGGGAGCTGTTTTTT.

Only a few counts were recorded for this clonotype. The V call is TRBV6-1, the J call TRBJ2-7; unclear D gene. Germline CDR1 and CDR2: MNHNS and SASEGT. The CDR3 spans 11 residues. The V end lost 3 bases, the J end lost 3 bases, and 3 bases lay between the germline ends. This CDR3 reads CASSDGYEQYF. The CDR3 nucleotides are TGTGCCAGCAGTGATGGCTACGAGCAGTACTTC.

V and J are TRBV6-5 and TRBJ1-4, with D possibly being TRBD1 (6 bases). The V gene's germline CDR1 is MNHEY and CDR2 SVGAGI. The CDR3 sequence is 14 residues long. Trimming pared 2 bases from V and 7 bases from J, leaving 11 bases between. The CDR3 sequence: CASSYEGGIEKLFF. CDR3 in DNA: TGTGCCAGCAGTTACGAGGGGGGCATTGAAAAACTGTTTTTT.

CDR3 loop: CASSLTAYEQYF. DNA of the CDR3: TGTGCCAGCAGCTTAACCGCCTACGAGCAGTACTTC. The genes are TRBV13 and TRBJ2-7; no reliable D call. Trimming shortened V by 2 bases and J by 2 bases, and 4 bases separated the two germline ends. This CDR3 has 12 residues. CDR1 is PRHDT, CDR2 FYEKMQ, per germline (reference sequence).

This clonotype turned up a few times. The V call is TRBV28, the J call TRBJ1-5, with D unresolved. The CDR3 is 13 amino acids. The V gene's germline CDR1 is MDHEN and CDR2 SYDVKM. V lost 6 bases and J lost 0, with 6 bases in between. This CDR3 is CASRGNSNQPQHF. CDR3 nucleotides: TGTGCCAGCAGGGGGAATAGCAATCAGCCCCAGCATTTT. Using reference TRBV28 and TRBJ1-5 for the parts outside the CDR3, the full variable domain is DVKVTQSSRYLVKRTGEKVFLECVQDMDHENMFWYRQDPGLGLRLIYFSYDVKMKEKGDIPEGYSVSREKKERFSLILESASTNQTSMYLCASRGNSNQPQHFGDGTRLSIL.

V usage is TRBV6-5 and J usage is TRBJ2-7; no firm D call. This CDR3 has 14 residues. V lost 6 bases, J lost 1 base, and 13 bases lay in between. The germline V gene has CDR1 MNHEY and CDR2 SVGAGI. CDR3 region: CASSPSWESYEQYF. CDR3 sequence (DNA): TGTGCCAGCAGCCCGTCTTGGGAATCCTACGAGCAGTACTTC.

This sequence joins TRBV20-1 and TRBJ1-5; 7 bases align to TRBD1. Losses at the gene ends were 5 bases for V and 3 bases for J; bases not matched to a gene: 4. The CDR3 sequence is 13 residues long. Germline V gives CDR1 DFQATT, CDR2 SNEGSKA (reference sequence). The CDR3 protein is CSAGGTANQPQHF. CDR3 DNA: TGCAGTGCTGGAGGGACAGCCAATCAGCCCCAGCATTTT.

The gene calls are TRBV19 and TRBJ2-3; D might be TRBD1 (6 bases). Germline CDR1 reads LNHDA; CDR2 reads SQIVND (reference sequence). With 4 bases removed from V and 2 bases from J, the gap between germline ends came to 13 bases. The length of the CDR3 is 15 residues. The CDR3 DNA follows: TGTGCCAGTAGTAGACAACAGGGAGTCACAGATACGCAGTATTTT. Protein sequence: CASSRQQGVTDTQYF.

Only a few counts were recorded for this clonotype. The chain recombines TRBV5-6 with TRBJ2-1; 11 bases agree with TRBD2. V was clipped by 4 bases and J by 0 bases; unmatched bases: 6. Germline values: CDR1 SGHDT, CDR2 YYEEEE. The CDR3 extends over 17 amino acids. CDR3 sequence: CASSRTSGGGSYNEQFF. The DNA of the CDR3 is TGTGCCAGCAGCCGAACTAGCGGGGGAGGCTCCTACAATGAGCAGTTCTTC.

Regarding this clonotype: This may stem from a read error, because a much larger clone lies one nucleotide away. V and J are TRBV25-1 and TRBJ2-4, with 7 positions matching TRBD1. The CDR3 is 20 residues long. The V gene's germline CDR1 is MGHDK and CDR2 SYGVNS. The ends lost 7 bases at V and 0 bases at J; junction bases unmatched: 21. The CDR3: CASTSIDRVLSYIAKNIQYF. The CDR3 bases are TGTGCCAGCACTAGTATTGACAGGGTTCTTTCCTATATAGCCAAAAACATTCAGTACTTC. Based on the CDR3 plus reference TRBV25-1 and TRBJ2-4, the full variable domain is EADIYQTPRYLVIGTGKKITLECSQTMGHDKMYWYQQDPGMELHLIHYSYGVNSTEKGDLSSESTVSRIRTEHFPLTLESARPSHTSQYLCASTSIDRVLSYIAKNIQYFGAGTRLSVL.

The chain's CDR3 is CASSYSTVTNSPLHF. In nucleotides, the CDR3 is TGTGCCAGCAGTTACTCGACAGTTACTAATTCACCCCTCCACTTT. The chain combines TRBV6-5 with TRBJ1-6; possible D gene TRBD1, 5 bases. The CDR3 spans 15 residues. Trimming cost V 0 bases and J 6 bases, with 9 bases left between them. In germline, CDR1 is MNHEY, CDR2 SVGAGI.

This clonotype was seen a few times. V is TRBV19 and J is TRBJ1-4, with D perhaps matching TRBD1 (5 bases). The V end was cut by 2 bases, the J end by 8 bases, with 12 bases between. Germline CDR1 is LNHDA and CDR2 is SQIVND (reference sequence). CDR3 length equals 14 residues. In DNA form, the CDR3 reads TGTGCCAGTAGTATATGGCAGGGTGACGAAAAACTGTTTTTT. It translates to CASSIWQGDEKLFF.

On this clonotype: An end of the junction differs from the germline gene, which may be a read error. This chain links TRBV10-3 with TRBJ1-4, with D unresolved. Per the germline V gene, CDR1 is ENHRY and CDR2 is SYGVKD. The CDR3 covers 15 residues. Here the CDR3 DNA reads TGTGCCAGCAGTTACTCCCGGGCAACTAATGAAAAACTGTTTTTT. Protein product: CASSYSRATNEKLFF.

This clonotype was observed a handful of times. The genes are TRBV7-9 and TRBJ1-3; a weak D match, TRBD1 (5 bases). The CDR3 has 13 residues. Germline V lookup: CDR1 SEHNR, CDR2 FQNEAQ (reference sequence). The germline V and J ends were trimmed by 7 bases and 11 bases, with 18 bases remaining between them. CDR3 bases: TGTGCCAGCACCCGGGACTCACTTTTCCCCATATATTTT. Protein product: CASTRDSLFPIYF.

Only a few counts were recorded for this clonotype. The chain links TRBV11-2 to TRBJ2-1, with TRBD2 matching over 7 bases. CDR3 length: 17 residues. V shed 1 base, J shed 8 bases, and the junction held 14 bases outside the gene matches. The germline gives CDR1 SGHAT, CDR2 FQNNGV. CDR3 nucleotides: TGTGCCAGCAGCTTAGTCGCCGCGGGGAGCGGGGAGGATGAGCAGTTCTTC. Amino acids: CASSLVAAGSGEDEQFF.

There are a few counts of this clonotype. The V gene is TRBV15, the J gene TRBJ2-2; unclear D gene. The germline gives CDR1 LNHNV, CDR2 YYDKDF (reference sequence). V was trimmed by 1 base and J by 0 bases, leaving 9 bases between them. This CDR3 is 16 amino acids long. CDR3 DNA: TGTGCCACCAGCAGAGGTACGGAGTCGAACACCGGGGAGCTGTTTTTT. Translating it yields CATSRGTESNTGELFF. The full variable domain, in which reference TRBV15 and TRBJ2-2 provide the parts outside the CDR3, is DAMVIQNPRYQVTQFGKPVTLSCSQTLNHNVMYWYQQKSSQAPKLLFHYYDKDFNNEADTPDNFQSRRPNTSFCFLDIRSPGLGDTAMYLCATSRGTESNTGELFFGEGSRLTVL.

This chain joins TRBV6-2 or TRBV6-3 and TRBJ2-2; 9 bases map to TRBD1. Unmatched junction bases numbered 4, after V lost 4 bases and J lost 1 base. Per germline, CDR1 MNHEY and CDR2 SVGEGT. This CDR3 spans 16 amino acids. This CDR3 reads CASSLQGAMNTGELFF. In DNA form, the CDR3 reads TGTGCCAGCAGTTTACAGGGGGCGATGAACACCGGGGAGCTGTTTTTT.

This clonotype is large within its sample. The CDR3 DNA is TGTGCCAGCAGTCGCCGGGACGGCTATGGCTACACCTTC. Protein: CASSRRDGYGYTF. V is TRBV27 and J is TRBJ1-2, with TRBD1 as a possible D gene (5 bases). Per germline, CDR1 MNHEY and CDR2 SMNVEV (reference sequence). The ends were cut back, 5 bases at V and 4 bases at J, with 11 bases in the middle. The CDR3 runs to 13 residues.